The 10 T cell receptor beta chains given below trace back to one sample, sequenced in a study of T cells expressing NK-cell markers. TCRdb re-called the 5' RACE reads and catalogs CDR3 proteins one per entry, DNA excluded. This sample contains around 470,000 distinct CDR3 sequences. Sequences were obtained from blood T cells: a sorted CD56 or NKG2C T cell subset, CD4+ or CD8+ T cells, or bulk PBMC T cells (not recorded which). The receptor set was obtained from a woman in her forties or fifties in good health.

CDR3 residues: CASRSRGVGNTEDFF. This chain connects TRBV5-6 to TRBJ1-1; without DNA, the TCRdb call of TRBD1 cannot be checked. From germline, CDR1 is SGHDT and CDR2 YYEEEE. The CDR3 sequence is 15 residues long.

CDR3 region: CASSIGLAETRNEQFF. The chain recombines TRBV6-5 with TRBJ2-1; TCRdb lists TRBD2, though no DNA is available to test this call. The CDR3 runs 16 residues. CDR1 is MNHEY and CDR2 is SVGAGI in the germline V gene.

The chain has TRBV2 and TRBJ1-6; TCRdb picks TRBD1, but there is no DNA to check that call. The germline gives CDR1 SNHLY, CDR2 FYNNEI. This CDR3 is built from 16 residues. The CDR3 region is CASSTSRTGTDSPLHF.

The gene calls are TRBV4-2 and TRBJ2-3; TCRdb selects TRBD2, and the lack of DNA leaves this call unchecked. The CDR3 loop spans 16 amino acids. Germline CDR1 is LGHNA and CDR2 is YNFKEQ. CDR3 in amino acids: CASSQRAGAEGDTQYF.

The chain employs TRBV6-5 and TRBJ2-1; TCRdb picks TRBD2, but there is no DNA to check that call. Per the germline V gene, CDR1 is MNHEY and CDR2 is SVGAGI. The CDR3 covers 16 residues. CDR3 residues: CASRYRSVARNNEQFF.

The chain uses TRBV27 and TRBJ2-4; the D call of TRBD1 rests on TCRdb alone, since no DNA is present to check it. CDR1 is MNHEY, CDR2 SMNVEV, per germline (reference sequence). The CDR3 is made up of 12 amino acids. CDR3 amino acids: CASSSPTNIQYF.

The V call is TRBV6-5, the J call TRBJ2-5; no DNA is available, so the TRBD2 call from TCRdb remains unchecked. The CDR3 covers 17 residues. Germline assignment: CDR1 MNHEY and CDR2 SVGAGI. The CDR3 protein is CASSYSVVAGAPETQYF.

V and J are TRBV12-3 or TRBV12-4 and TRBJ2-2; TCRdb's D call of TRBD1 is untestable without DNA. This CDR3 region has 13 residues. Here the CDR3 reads CASTDRPGGELFF.

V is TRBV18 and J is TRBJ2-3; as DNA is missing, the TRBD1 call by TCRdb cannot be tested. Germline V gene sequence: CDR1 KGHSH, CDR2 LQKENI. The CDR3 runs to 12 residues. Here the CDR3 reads CASSPERQGYYF.

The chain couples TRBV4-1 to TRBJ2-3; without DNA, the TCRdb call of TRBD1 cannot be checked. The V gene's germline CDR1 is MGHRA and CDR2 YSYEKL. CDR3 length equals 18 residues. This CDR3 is CASSQDAGVAQVTDTQYF.